This T cell receptor (beta chain) is drawn from a study of blood T cell repertoires in COVID-19. This CDR3 has 14 residues. V was pared by 7 bases and J by 8 bases, with 8 bases of the junction left unmatched. Per the germline V gene, CDR1 is LNHDA and CDR2 is SQIVND (reference sequence). Assignment of participants to cohorts was predicated upon participant-reported clinical history. The method was immunoSEQ multiplex PCR; TCRdb's version includes in-frame clones alone and lacks a portion of them. The table lists around 150,000 clones, 84% of them singletons. The receptor was isolated from a woman aged 45-59 years with acute COVID-19. The sequencing input was PBMCs or T cells enriched from blood (not recorded which). The chain joins TRBV19 to TRBJ2-1; 10 nucleotides match TRBD1. The CDR3 DNA reads as TGTGCCAGTACTCCGGGACAGGGGTTCTATGAGCAGTTCTTC. Translated, it gives CASTPGQGFYEQFF.